Listed below are T cell receptor beta chains from one sample, sequenced in a study of blood T cell repertoires in COVID-19. Profiled with immunoSEQ multiplex PCR; TCRdb holds only in-frame clones, not every one. The top ten clones hold around 2.6% of a sample with roughly 200,000 clones, about 87% of them seen once. What was sequenced was PBMCs or T cells enriched from blood (not recorded which). These receptors came from a woman aged 25 to 39 who had recovered from COVID-19. Both conserved end residues are part of each CDR3. Fields, in order: CDR3 DNA, CDR3 protein, V gene, J gene, clone size, CDR3 length, D gene. A D gene is named only where the DNA matches it firmly. Clone size is shown for a subset of rows, as once, few, many or a class of expanded clone.

TGTGCCAGCAGTTACTCGCTAGTGGGCACCGGGGAGCTGTTTTTT	CASSYSLVGTGELFF	TRBV6-5	TRBJ2-2	NA	15	NA
TGTGCCAGCAGTTATACAAAGGGACAGGGAATAGCACCCCTCCACTTT	CASSYTKGQGIAPLHF	TRBV6-5	TRBJ1-6	NA	16	TRBD1
TGTGCCAGCAGTGAATCAAGCGGGGGGGCCAAAGAGACCCAGTACTTC	CASSESSGGAKETQYF	TRBV25-1	TRBJ2-5	NA	16	TRBD2
TGTGCCAGCAGCTTAGGAGGTGGGGCCCGCAGTGGCTACACCTTC	CASSLGGGARSGYTF	TRBV7-2	TRBJ1-2	few	15	NA
TGTGCCAGCAGCCACCGATTCTCAGCGGGGGGGCCTGACGGGGAGCTGTTTTTT	CASSHRFSAGGPDGELFF	TRBV3-1/TRBV3-2	TRBJ2-2	NA	18	TRBD2
TGTGCCAGCAGCTTAGTGGGAGGGTCGAGAAAACTGTTTTTT	CASSLVGGSRKLFF	TRBV11-2	TRBJ1-4	NA	14	NA
TGTGCCATCAGTGATAAGCATGGGGGGGCCCAACTTTCCCACGAGCAGTACTTC	CAISDKHGGAQLSHEQYF	TRBV10-3	TRBJ2-7	NA	18	NA
TGCGCCAGCAGCCCAGAGCGGGGGGGCCCCCAAGAGACCCAGTACTTC	CASSPERGGPQETQYF	TRBV5-1	TRBJ2-5	NA	16	TRBD2
TGTGCCAGCAGCCCCTGGGCGGGGGCTAACTATGGCTACACCTTC	CASSPWAGANYGYTF	TRBV6-5	TRBJ1-2	NA	15	NA
TGTGCCAGTAGTACAGCCCGTAGCGGGGGCACAGATACGCAGTATTTT	CASSTARSGGTDTQYF	TRBV19	TRBJ2-3	NA	16	TRBD2
TGCGCCAGCAGCTGGGATCCCGACAGGGAAGGAACCGGGGAGCTGTTTTTT	CASSWDPDREGTGELFF	TRBV5-1	TRBJ2-2	once	17	TRBD1
TGCGCCAGCAGCGTCAGATACCCAGCGGGGACCACAGATACGCAGTATTTT	CASSVRYPAGTTDTQYF	TRBV4-1	TRBJ2-3	NA	17	TRBD2
TGTGCCAGCAGACCCGACGGGGGGAACACTGAAGCTTTCTTT	CASRPDGGNTEAFF	TRBV6-5	TRBJ1-1	NA	14	NA
TGTGCCAGCAGTTTCCGGGGGGGCAGAGATACGCAGTATTTT	CASSFRGGRDTQYF	TRBV2	TRBJ2-3	many	14	TRBD2
TGTGCCAGCTCACCACCGGGACAGCGTCCCATGAACACTGAAGCTTTCTTT	CASSPPGQRPMNTEAFF	TRBV18	TRBJ1-1	many	17	TRBD1
TGTGCCAGCAGTTACTCCAAGGACAGTCCCTACGAGCAGTACTTC	CASSYSKDSPYEQYF	TRBV6-2/TRBV6-3	TRBJ2-7	NA	15	NA
TGTGCCAGCAGCTTAGGTGCTAGCGGGGGGGCCGGAAACATTCAGTACTTC	CASSLGASGGAGNIQYF	TRBV7-8	TRBJ2-4	NA	17	TRBD2
TGCAGCGTTGTTGTGGGAGGCTATGGCTACACCTTC	CSVVVGGYGYTF	TRBV29-1	TRBJ1-2	NA	12	NA
TGTGCCAGCAGCCTAGTAGGCACCCAAAACTATGGCTACACCTTC	CASSLVGTQNYGYTF	TRBV6-5	TRBJ1-2	NA	15	NA
TGCGCCAGCAGCTCCCAGGCAGCGAACACTGAAGCTTTCTTT	CASSSQAANTEAFF	TRBV5-1	TRBJ1-1	NA	14	NA
TGCGCCAGCACCCGGTCGGGGGAAGGCACTGAAGCTTTCTTT	CASTRSGEGTEAFF	TRBV5-1	TRBJ1-1	once	14	NA
TGTGCAAGTCGCTTAGGTGGCAGGGCAGGGTACGAGCAGTACTTC	CASRLGGRAGYEQYF	TRBV12-2	TRBJ2-7	NA	15	NA
TGTGCCAGCAGCTCTAGGGAGAATTCACCCCTCCACTTT	CASSSRENSPLHF	TRBV27	TRBJ1-6	NA	13	NA
TGCAGCGTCGTAATGACAGTGAAGAACACTGAAGCTTTCTTT	CSVVMTVKNTEAFF	TRBV29-1	TRBJ1-1	once	14	NA
TGTGCCAGTAGCGGGGGGGCCGTTGAGACCCAGTACTTC	CASSGGAVETQYF	TRBV19	TRBJ2-5	NA	13	TRBD2
TGCGCCAGCAGCCACGCCGGGACAGGGTGGTTCACCTTC	CASSHAGTGWFTF	TRBV4-3	TRBJ1-2	NA	13	TRBD1
TGTGCCAGCAGCGTAGCCGGACAGGGATACGAGCAGTACTTC	CASSVAGQGYEQYF	TRBV9	TRBJ2-7	many	14	TRBD1
TGTGCCAGCATCGGGACAGGGGGCGATCAGCCCCAGCATTTT	CASIGTGGDQPQHF	TRBV2	TRBJ1-5	NA	14	TRBD1
TGTGCCAGCCTGGACTGGGGTGCGACTGAAGCTTTCTTT	CASLDWGATEAFF	TRBV12-3/TRBV12-4	TRBJ1-1	NA	13	NA
TGTGCCAGCAGCTGGGCAGGGCCTCCAACTAATGAAAAACTGTTTTTT	CASSWAGPPTNEKLFF	TRBV7-2	TRBJ1-4	NA	16	NA